This TCR beta chain was recovered during a study of naive and memory T cell subsets. Study-wide points: RNA-based TCR counts may shift with T cell activation and differentiation.

Two oligonucleotides, mixed equimolar, formed the beta constant-region primer covering TRBC1 and TRBC2. TCRdb ran MiXCR on the UMI-ligation and nested PCR reads and lists one entry per CDR3 protein. The sample gives roughly 140,000 distinct CDR3 sequences, 15% to 20% of which show up once; around 0.14% is in the top ten. The CDR3 runs to 15 residues. Germline V gene data show CDR1 as MDHEN and CDR2 as SYDVKM. The V gene end was trimmed by 5 bases and the J gene end by 6 bases; junction bases not matched to a gene: 5. Regarding this clonotype: Its antigen remains unknown.

From the second PCR step, alpha and beta chains were amplified apart. Cells stained for CD3, CD4, CD8, CD45RA, CD27 and viability were sorted into four CD45RA/CD27 subsets. Sequencing was carried out using naive CD4+ T cells from blood. The sequence derives from a human donor in good health. The V gene is TRBV28, the J gene TRBJ2-7, with 15 bases lining up with TRBD2. The CDR3 loop is CASSPGLAGGGEQYF. The CDR3 region has the DNA TGTGCCAGCAGTCCGGGACTAGCGGGAGGAGGCGAGCAGTACTTC.